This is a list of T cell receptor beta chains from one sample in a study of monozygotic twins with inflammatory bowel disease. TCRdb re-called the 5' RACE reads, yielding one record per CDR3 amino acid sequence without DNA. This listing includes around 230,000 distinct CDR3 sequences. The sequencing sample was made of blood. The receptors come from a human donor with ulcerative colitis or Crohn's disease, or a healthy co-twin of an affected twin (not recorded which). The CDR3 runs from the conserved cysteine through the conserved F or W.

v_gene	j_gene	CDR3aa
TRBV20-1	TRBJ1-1	CSAELGGNAEAFF
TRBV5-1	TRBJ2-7	CASSLDRVSYEQYF
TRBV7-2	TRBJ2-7	CASSLEGKSTYEQYF
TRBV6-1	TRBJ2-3	CASSPLDTQDTQYF
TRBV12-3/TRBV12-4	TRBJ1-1	CASSPKKGVGDTEAFF
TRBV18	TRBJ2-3	CASSPNGGTDTQYF
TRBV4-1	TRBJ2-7	CASSQGPSGLPYEQYF
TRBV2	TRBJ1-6	CASIADGGSPLHF
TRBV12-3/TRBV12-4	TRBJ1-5	CASRTYNQPQHF
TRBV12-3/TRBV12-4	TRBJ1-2	CASSSNAESYGYTF
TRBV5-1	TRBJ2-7	CASSWGGENYEQYF
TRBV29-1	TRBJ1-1	CSVVGQGGTGAFF
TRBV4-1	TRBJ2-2	CASSQVWGLDLDTGELFF
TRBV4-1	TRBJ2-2	CASSHEAAANTGELFF
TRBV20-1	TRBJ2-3	CSAPEGQTSTDTQYF
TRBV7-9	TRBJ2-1	CASSPNSGRDEQFF
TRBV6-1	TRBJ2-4	CASRAGQIAKNIQYF
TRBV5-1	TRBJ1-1	CASSLAGVSSAGMNTEAFF
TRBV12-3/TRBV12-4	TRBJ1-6	CASSPQAPGTGSPLHF
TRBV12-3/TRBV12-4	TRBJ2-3	CASSYTPITDTQYF
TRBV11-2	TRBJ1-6	CASSLGPPLHF
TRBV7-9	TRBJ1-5	CASSGQGGKNQPQHF
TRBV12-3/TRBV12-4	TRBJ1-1	CASSLGLGTEAFF
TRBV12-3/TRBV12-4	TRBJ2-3	CASSVSGSFTDTQYF
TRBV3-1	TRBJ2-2	CASSDIGVNQAGELFF
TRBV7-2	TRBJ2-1	CASSPPGDSTYNEQFF
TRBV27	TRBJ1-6	CASSLVMAGRSPLHF
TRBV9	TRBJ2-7	CASSVGGAARFEQYF
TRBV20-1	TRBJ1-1	CSASTGMNTEAFF
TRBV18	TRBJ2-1	CASSPPSSNEQFF
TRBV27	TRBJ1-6	CASSPMGLGNSPLHF
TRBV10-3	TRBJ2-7	CAIRRGPDEQYF
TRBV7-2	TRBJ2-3	CASSLGGASTDTQYF
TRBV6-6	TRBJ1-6	CASRRDMNSPLHF
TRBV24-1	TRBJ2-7	CATSLQHVAGDYEQYF
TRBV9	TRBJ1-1	CASSPRTDLFEAFF
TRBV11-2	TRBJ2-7	CASSSALWNEQYF
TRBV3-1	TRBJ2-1	CASSPATGGPSYNEQFF
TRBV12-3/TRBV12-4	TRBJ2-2	CASSPQQLSGTGELFF
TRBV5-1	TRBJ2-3	CASTGGGPPDTQYF
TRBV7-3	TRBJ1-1	CASSSSGGLMNTEAFF
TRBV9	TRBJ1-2	CASSDRPGEPRYGYTF
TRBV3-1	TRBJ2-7	CASSQTGTTAYEQYF
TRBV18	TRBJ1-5	CASSPGPKEANQPQHF
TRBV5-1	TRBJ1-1	CASSLGPGGKTEAFF
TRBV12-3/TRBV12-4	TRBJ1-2	CASSHDGLTRGYTF
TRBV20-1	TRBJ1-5	CSAWATNQPQHF
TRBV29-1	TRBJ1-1	CSVREGWSEAFF
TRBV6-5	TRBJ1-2	CASSYLDREGNGYTF
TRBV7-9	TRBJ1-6	CASSLEQSSYNSPLHF
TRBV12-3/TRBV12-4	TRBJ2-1	CASSKGDRGLNEQFF